The 21 T cell receptor beta chains given below trace back to one sample, sequenced in a study of identical twins. TCRdb passed the 5' RACE reads through MiXCR, listing each CDR3 protein once. The sample includes roughly 350,000 distinct CDR3 sequences, 9% of them seen just once. The sample comprised naive T cells sorted from blood. The receptors were gathered from a woman in her forties or fifties in good health.

CDR3 protein: CASSLSAWASSYEQYF. CDR3 nucleotides: TGTGCCAGCAGCTTATCCGCCTGGGCTAGTTCCTACGAGCAGTACTTC. This sequence joins TRBV7-2 and TRBJ2-7; D gene uncertain. This CDR3 region has 16 residues. V shed 2 bases and J shed 1 base, with 15 bases lying between them. CDR1 and CDR2 (germline): SGHTA, FQGNSA.

J is TRBJ1-1 and V is TRBV20-1; D ambiguous. Per germline, CDR1 DFQATT and CDR2 SNEGSKA (reference sequence). This CDR3 comprises 11 residues. Trimming removed 6 bases from V and 3 bases from J, with 8 bases in between. The CDR3 here is CSANRDTEAFF. In nucleotides, the CDR3 is TGCAGTGCAAATCGCGACACTGAAGCTTTCTTT.

The chain joins TRBV29-1 to TRBJ2-1, with no clear D. V was shortened by 7 bases and J by 0 bases, with 19 bases between the two germline ends. Germline assignment: CDR1 SQVTM and CDR2 ANQGSEA. CDR3 length: 16 residues. The CDR3: CSAFSPTPSSYNEQFF. The DNA of the CDR3 is TGCAGCGCCTTCTCGCCGACGCCTAGCTCCTACAATGAGCAGTTCTTC.

Notes on this clonotype: A read error may account for a junction end that differs from germline. The V gene is TRBV29-1, the J gene TRBJ2-3; D is possibly TRBD1 or TRBD2 (6 bases each). The length of the CDR3 is 12 residues. CDR1 and CDR2 from the germline V gene are SQVTM and ANQGSEA. The CDR3 protein is CSVEGGTDTQYF. DNA for the CDR3: TGCAGCGTAGAAGGGGGGACAGATACGCAGTATTTT.

This clonotype has a count of ten or more. This sequence joins TRBV4-1 and TRBJ2-7; a weak D match, TRBD2 (6 bases). The CDR3 is made up of 15 amino acids. Per germline, CDR1 MGHRA and CDR2 YSYEKL. V gave up 0 bases and J gave up 6 bases, with 15 bases separating them. CDR3 residues: CASSQDRFGSSEQYF. CDR3 bases: TGCGCCAGCAGCCAAGACCGATTCGGGAGTTCCGAGCAGTACTTC.

This clonotype has only one observation. Since a much larger clone is just one base distant, this may be a read error. The chain combines TRBV6-6 with TRBJ2-2; no clear D. CDR3 size: 15 residues. Looked up from germline, CDR1 is MNHNY and CDR2 is SVGAGI (reference sequence). Trimming took off 0 bases at V and 1 base at J, with 6 bases between the two ends. The CDR3 DNA is TGTGCCAGCAGTTACTCGAGTCGGAACACCGGGGAGCTGTTTTTT. Encoded protein: CASSYSSRNTGELFF.

This clonotype was detected only a few times. The chain combines TRBV29-1 with TRBJ2-5; 10 bases line up with TRBD2. Losses at the gene ends were 4 bases for V and 4 bases for J; bases not matched to a gene: 12. There are 16 residues in the CDR3. In germline, CDR1 is SQVTM, CDR2 ANQGSEA. The CDR3 sequence is CSVGRASGRALETQYF. The CDR3 DNA sequence: TGCAGCGTTGGGCGTGCGAGCGGGAGGGCATTAGAGACCCAGTACTTC.

This clonotype was counted many times. The chain has TRBV4-1 and TRBJ1-2; no clear D. Germline CDR1 MGHRA, CDR2 YSYEKL. This CDR3 spans 14 amino acids. Trimming pared 4 bases from V and 3 bases from J, leaving 12 bases between. Written as DNA, the CDR3 is TGCGCCAGCAGCCCCCCCCGAGATCACTATGGCTACACCTTC. It is translated as CASSPPRDHYGYTF.

This clonotype was recorded at least ten times. The chain carries TRBV20-1 and TRBJ2-3, with TRBD2 identical over 12 bases. Germline CDR1 and CDR2: DFQATT and SNEGSKA (reference sequence). The V segment lost 2 bases and the J segment 5 bases; nucleotides outside the gene matches: 2. This CDR3 contains 14 residues. Here the CDR3 DNA reads TGCAGTGCTAGACTAGCGGGAGGGAGAGATACGCAGTATTTT. Amino acids: CSARLAGGRDTQYF.

This clonotype has only a few counts. CDR3 coding DNA: TGCGCCAGCAGTGGCGGGACTCAATACCAAGAGACCCAGTACTTC. Amino acid sequence: CASSGGTQYQETQYF. V is TRBV5-1 and J is TRBJ2-5, with D perhaps TRBD2 (6 bases). The germline gives CDR1 SGHRS, CDR2 YFSETQ. The CDR3 has 15 residues. V lost 5 bases to trimming and J lost 0 bases, with 14 bases between them. Drawing the rest from reference TRBV5-1 and TRBJ2-5, the complete variable domain is KAGVTQTPRYLIKTRGQQVTLSCSPISGHRSVSWYQQTPGQGLQFLFEYFSETQRNKGNFPGRFSGRQFSNSRSEMNVSTLELGDSALYLCASSGGTQYQETQYFGPGTRLLVL.

This chain joins TRBV9 and TRBJ2-5; D remains ambiguous. This CDR3 is 14 amino acids long. Germline V gene data show CDR1 as SGDLS and CDR2 as YYNGEE. V lost 0 bases to trimming and J lost 0 bases, with 6 bases between them. CDR3 sequence: CASSVGAYQETQYF. The CDR3 DNA is TGTGCCAGCAGCGTAGGTGCGTACCAAGAGACCCAGTACTTC.

This clonotype was recorded a few times. V and J are TRBV25-1 and TRBJ1-5; 7 nucleotides align to TRBD1. CDR1 is MGHDK and CDR2 is SYGVNS in the germline V gene. J lost 2 bases, V lost 2 bases, and 6 bases had no gene match. The CDR3 is 16 residues long. CDR3 coding DNA: TGTGCCAGCAGTGAACTTGGGACAGTCGGCAATCAGCCCCAGCATTTT. It specifies CASSELGTVGNQPQHF.

This clonotype was recorded a few times. V is TRBV11-2 and J is TRBJ2-1; D gene ambiguous. Trimming left V 6 bases short and J 4 bases short, with 7 bases between. The CDR3 has 12 residues. Germline CDR1 and CDR2: SGHAT and FQNNGV. The CDR3 loop is CASRGKYNEQFF. The CDR3 DNA reads as TGTGCCAGCAGGGGGAAGTACAATGAGCAGTTCTTC.

The V and J genes are TRBV20-1 and TRBJ1-1, with D unclear. This CDR3 is built from 11 residues. Per the germline V gene, CDR1 is DFQATT and CDR2 is SNEGSKA (reference sequence). V was clipped by 5 bases and J by 1 base, with 5 bases between them. The CDR3 sequence: CSAEKNTEAFF. The CDR3 nucleotides are TGCAGTGCTGAGAAGAACACTGAAGCTTTCTTT.

This clonotype was detected many times. This chain joins TRBV12-3 or TRBV12-4 and TRBJ2-1; D remains unclear. CDR3 length: 13 residues. V was trimmed by 1 base and J by 6 bases, leaving 7 bases between them. CDR3 bases: TGTGCCAGCAGTTTAGTTGTTGGCAATGAGCAGTTCTTC. It yields the protein CASSLVVGNEQFF.

The chain joins TRBV18 to TRBJ2-1; possible D gene TRBD1, 6 bases. The CDR3 is 15 residues long. Between the trimmed V and J ends, which lost 5 bases and 6 bases, there was a span of 17 bases. Germline CDR1 is KGHSH and CDR2 is LQKENI. CDR3 sequence (DNA): TGTGCCAGCTCATCCTTGACAGGACAAACCAATGAGCAGTTCTTC. Its protein is CASSSLTGQTNEQFF.

The chain combines TRBV20-1 with TRBJ2-1, with D possibly matching TRBD2 (6 bases). The V gene lost 2 bases and the J gene lost 6 bases, with 20 bases spanning the gap. Looked up from germline, CDR1 is DFQATT and CDR2 is SNEGSKA (reference sequence). The length of the CDR3 is 16 residues. The CDR3 protein is CSARSRLDFSSNEQFF. CDR3 coding DNA: TGCAGTGCTAGATCCCGACTAGATTTTTCTAGCAATGAGCAGTTCTTC.

There are many counts of this clonotype. This chain links TRBV28 with TRBJ2-3, with a possible D match to TRBD1 (6 bases). V was shortened by 2 bases and J by 3 bases, with 12 bases between the two germline ends. This CDR3 comprises 15 residues. Germline-derived CDR1 and CDR2 are MDHEN and SYDVKM. The DNA for the CDR3 is TGTGCCAGCAGTTTAGGCAGGGGTGGGACAGATACGCAGTATTTT. It is translated as CASSLGRGGTDTQYF.

The sample holds many counts of this clonotype. The chain has TRBV4-2 and TRBJ1-1; D is ambiguous. This CDR3 is 16 amino acids long. Per germline, CDR1 LGHNA and CDR2 YNFKEQ. The germline V and J ends were trimmed by 1 base and 11 bases, with 23 bases remaining between them. CDR3 bases: TGTGCCAGCAGCCAAGCCCCAGCCCTAAGTGTTGTGTGGGCTTTCTTT. This translates into CASSQAPALSVVWAFF.

The rearrangement links TRBV19 to TRBJ1-5; tentatively, D is TRBD1 (5 bases). Trimming shortened V by 3 bases and J by 7 bases, and 16 bases separated the two germline ends. The CDR3 sequence is 15 residues long. Germline V gene data show CDR1 as LNHDA and CDR2 as SQIVND (reference sequence). The chain's CDR3 is CASSIDRWGDQPQHF. The CDR3 nucleotides read TGTGCCAGTAGTATTGATCGGTGGGGGGACCAGCCCCAGCATTTT.

This chain uses TRBV5-5 with TRBJ2-7; D is possibly TRBD2 (5 bases). V lost 3 bases to trimming and J lost 9 bases, with 16 bases between them. Germline V gene data show CDR1 as SGHKS and CDR2 as YYEKEE (reference sequence). CDR3 length equals 13 residues. The CDR3 nucleotides read TGTGCCAGCAGCTCTGTGCGTGGGAGTGGGCAGTACGTC. Encoded protein: CASSSVRGSGQYV.